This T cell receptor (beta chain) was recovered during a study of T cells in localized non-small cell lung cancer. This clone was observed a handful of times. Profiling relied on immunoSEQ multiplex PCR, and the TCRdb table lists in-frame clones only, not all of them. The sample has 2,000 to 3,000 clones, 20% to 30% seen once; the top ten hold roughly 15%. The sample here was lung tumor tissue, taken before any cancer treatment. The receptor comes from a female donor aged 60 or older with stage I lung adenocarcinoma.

CDR3 bases: TGTGCCAGCAGTAGTCCTCCTAGCGGGACCTACGAGCAGTACTTC. Its protein product is CASSSPPSGTYEQYF. The chain has TRBV28 and TRBJ2-7, with TRBD2 identical over 9 bases. The germline V gene has CDR1 MDHEN and CDR2 SYDVKM. The ends lost 5 bases at V and 2 bases at J; junction bases unmatched: 7. This CDR3 is 15 amino acids long.